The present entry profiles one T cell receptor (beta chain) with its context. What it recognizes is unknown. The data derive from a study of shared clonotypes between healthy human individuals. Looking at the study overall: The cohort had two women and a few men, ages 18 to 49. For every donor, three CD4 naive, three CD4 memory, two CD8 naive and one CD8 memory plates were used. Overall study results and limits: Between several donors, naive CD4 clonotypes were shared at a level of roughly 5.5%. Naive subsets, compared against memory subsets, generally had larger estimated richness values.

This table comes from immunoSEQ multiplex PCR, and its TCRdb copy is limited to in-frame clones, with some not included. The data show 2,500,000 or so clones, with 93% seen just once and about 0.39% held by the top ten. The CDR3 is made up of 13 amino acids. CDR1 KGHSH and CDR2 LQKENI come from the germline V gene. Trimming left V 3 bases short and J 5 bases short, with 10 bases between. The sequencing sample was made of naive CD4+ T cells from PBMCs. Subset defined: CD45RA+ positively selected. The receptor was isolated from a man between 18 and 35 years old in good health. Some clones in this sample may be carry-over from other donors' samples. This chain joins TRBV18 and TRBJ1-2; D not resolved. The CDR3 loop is CASSPGSEYGYTF. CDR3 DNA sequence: TGTGCCAGCTCACCCGGTTCTGAATATGGCTACACCTTC.